This T cell receptor (beta chain) was identified in a study of vaccination effects on CD4 cells after COVID-19. ViraFEST expansion of antigen-specific CD4+ T cells with viral peptide pools preceded sequencing. Subsequent to less than 13 days of culture, CD4+ T cells were isolated. Two-dose BNT162b2 or mRNA-1273 vaccination was given to participants. Vaccine recipients lacked prior SARS-CoV-2 infection and had negative nucleocapsid antibodies. Every well got a few million PBMC, which were grown with about 9.6 IU/ml IL-2 and roughly 9.3 ug/ml peptides. Days 3 and 7 saw half the medium replaced with IL-2 medium. Generated by immunoSEQ multiplex PCR, the TCRdb table keeps only in-frame clones and is missing some. The repertoire consists of approximately 65,000 clones, with roughly 81% occurring once and the leading ten covering under 2%. About this clone: The target antigen is unknown.

The ends were cut back, 2 bases at V and 0 bases at J, with 8 bases in the middle. CDR1 MNHEY and CDR2 SVGAGI come from the germline V gene. The CDR3 is 15 residues long. The TCR sequence derives from a human donor who received a COVID-19 vaccine. This specimen was CD4+ T cells from PBMCs cultured with HCoV-229E spike peptides, taken after COVID-19 vaccination. The chain joins TRBV6-5 to TRBJ1-3, with D possibly TRBD1 on 5 matching bases. The CDR3 DNA sequence: TGTGCCAGCAGTTACGGGGGTAGCTCTGGAAACACCATATATTTT. It specifies CASSYGGSSGNTIYF.